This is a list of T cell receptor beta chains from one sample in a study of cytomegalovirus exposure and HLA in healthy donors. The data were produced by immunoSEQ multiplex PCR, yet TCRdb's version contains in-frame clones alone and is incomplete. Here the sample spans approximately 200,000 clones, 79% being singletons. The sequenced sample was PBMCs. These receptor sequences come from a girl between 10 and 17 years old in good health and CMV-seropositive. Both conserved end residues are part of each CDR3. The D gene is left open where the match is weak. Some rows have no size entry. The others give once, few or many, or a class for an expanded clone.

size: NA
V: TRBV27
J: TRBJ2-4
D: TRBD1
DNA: TGTGCCAGCAGTTTAGACAGGGTGCAAAACATTCAGTACTTC
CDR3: CASSLDRVQNIQYF

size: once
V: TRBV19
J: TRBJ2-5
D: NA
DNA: TGTGCCAGTAGTTTAAGGGACTTAACGCAAGAGACCCAGTACTTC
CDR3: CASSLRDLTQETQYF

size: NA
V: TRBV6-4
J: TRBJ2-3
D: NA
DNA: TGTGCCAGCAGTGTTACTAGAACGGCAGATACGCAGTATTTT
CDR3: CASSVTRTADTQYF

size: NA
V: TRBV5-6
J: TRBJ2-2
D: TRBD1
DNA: TGTGCCAGCAGCCTGGACAGGGGGACAACCGGGGAGCTGTTTTTT
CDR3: CASSLDRGTTGELFF

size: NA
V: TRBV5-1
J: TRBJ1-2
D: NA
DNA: TGCGCCAGCAGCTTGGCCGATGGGGGCAGAAGCTACACCTTC
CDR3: CASSLADGGRSYTF

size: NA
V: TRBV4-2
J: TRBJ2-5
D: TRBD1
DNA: TGTGCCAGCAGCCAACCAGGGGGCGATTTGAACTTC
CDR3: CASSQPGGDLNF

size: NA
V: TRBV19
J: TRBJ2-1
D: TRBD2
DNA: TGTGCCAGTACTCCCATTCCCCTAGCGGGGGGTGAGCAGTTCTTC
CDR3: CASTPIPLAGGEQFF

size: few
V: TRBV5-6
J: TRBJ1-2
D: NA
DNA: TGTGCCAGCAGCCCTAGGGAGAACTATGGCTACACCTTC
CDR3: CASSPRENYGYTF

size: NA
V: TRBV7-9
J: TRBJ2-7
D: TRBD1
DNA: TGTGCCAGCAGCTTGGGACAGGGGGGATCCTACGAGCAGTACTTC
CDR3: CASSLGQGGSYEQYF

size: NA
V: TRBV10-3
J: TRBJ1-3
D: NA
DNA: TGTGCCATCAGTGAAAATAAGCTAAGCTCTGGAAACACCATATATTTT
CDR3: CAISENKLSSGNTIYF

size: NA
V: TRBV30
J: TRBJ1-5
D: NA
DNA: TGTGCCTGGGGAAACGTGGGCCAGCCCCAGCATTTT
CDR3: CAWGNVGQPQHF

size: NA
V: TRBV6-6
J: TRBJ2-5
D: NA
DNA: TGTGCCAGCTCAAGGGGATTTCAAGAGACCCAGTACTTC
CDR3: CASSRGFQETQYF

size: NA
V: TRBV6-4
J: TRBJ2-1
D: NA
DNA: TGTGCCAGCAGTGCTCAGGGACTTAGCTCCTACAATGAGCAGTTCTTC
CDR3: CASSAQGLSSYNEQFF

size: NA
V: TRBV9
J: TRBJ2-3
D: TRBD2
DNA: TGTGCCAGCAGCGTAGATGGGCAGAGGGGACTAGCGGGGGCAGATACGCAGTATTTT
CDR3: CASSVDGQRGLAGADTQYF

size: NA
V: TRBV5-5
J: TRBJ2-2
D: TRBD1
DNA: TGTGCCAGCACCCGACAGGGCGGCACCGGGGAGCTGTTTTTT
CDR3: CASTRQGGTGELFF